The 22 T cell receptor beta chains below all came from one sample that was sequenced in a study of technical replicates of blood from several donors (dated by TCRdb to 2016 to 2017). The method was the immunoSEQ multiplex PCR assay. Not all clones reach the TCRdb copy of this immuneACCESS table, which keeps in-frame sequences only. Checked studies attribute under half of the gap to unresolved V genes and leave the rest unexplained. The sample profile shows around 84,000 clones; 95% to 98% of them were found once. Around 0.15% of the sample belongs to the ten largest clones. The sample was T cells isolated from PBMCs. These TCRs come from a human donor in good health.

The chain links TRBV12-2 to TRBJ2-7; TRBD1, as called in the table, went unchecked against the DNA. TRBV12-2 is marked as a pseudogene. The CDR3 contains 17 residues. The CDR3 DNA sequence: TGTGCAAGTCGCCCCGGCCCCCAGGGACAGGGGCCCTACGAGCAGTACTTC. It translates to CASRPGPQGQGPYEQYF.

J is TRBJ1-2 and V is TRBV6-1; 9 bases agree with TRBD1. V lost 2 bases to trimming and J lost 4 bases; unmatched junction nucleotides: 5. The CDR3 length is 15 residues. Germline values: CDR1 MNHNS, CDR2 SASEGT. CDR3 bases: TGTGCCAGCAGTGAACGACAGGGGGACCTCTATGGCTACACCTTC. It specifies CASSERQGDLYGYTF.

The chain combines TRBV5-1 with TRBJ2-7, with 9 positions matching TRBD2. Trimming at V came to 0 bases and at J to 5 bases, leaving 9 bases not matched to a gene. Germline assignment: CDR1 SGHRS and CDR2 YFSETQ. The CDR3 is 16 amino acids. CDR3: CASSLGIAGAINEQYF. CDR3 in DNA: TGCGCCAGCAGCTTGGGGATAGCGGGAGCGATAAACGAGCAGTACTTC.

The chain links TRBV5-1 to TRBJ2-1; 9 positions match TRBD2. The CDR3 is made up of 14 amino acids. Germline V gene sequence: CDR1 SGHRS, CDR2 YFSETQ. Losses at the gene ends were 4 bases for V and 9 bases for J; bases not matched to a gene: 8. This CDR3 reads CASSAGTSLSEQFF. CDR3 nucleotide sequence: TGCGCCAGCAGCGCCGGGACTAGCTTGAGTGAGCAGTTCTTC.

The chain recombines TRBV30 with TRBJ1-1, with a weak D call TRBD1 (5 bases). The CDR3 covers 13 residues. Between the trimmed V and J ends, which lost 2 bases and 1 base, there was a span of 8 bases. Germline assignment: CDR1 GTSNPN and CDR2 SVGIG (reference sequence). The CDR3 spells CAWSIGANTEAFF. DNA of the CDR3: TGTGCCTGGAGTATAGGGGCGAACACTGAAGCTTTCTTT.

This clone was picked up one time. The chain employs TRBV6-5 and TRBJ2-7; 8 nucleotides align to TRBD1. CDR1 and CDR2 (germline): MNHEY, SVGAGI. The trim removed 6 bases at V and 5 bases at J, leaving 3 bases unmatched. This CDR3 has 12 residues. The CDR3 is CASRPDRDEQYF. The CDR3 region has the DNA TGTGCCAGCAGGCCGGACAGGGACGAGCAGTACTTC.

The gene calls are TRBV7-9 and TRBJ2-1; D call uncertain. Germline V CDR1 and CDR2: SEHNR, FQNEAQ (reference sequence). The CDR3 runs 15 residues. V lost 2 bases and J 6 bases, leaving 14 bases between the germline ends. CDR3: CASSLNGWMGNEQFF. CDR3 sequence (DNA): TGTGCCAGCAGCTTAAACGGGTGGATGGGCAATGAGCAGTTCTTC.

The gene calls are TRBV6-1 and TRBJ2-7; TRBD2 might be the D (6 bases). Germline V lookup: CDR1 MNHNS, CDR2 SASEGT. The CDR3 is 14 residues long. Trimming removed 6 bases at V and 0 bases at J, with 12 bases between. In DNA, the CDR3 is TGTGCCAGCAGGGGTCTAGCGCTCTCCTACGAGCAGTACTTC. This codes for CASRGLALSYEQYF.

The chain joins TRBV5-1 to TRBJ2-7; the match to TRBD2 covers 8 bases. CDR1 and CDR2 from the germline V gene are SGHRS and YFSETQ. There are 16 residues in the CDR3. Losses at the gene ends were 3 bases for V and 3 bases for J; bases not matched to a gene: 11. CDR3 in DNA: TGCGCCAGCAGCTGGGGATTAGCGGGAAGGAACTACGAGCAGTACTTC. Its translation: CASSWGLAGRNYEQYF. Filled out from reference TRBV5-1 and TRBJ2-7, the complete variable domain reads KAGVTQTPRYLIKTRGQQVTLSCSPISGHRSVSWYQQTPGQGLQFLFEYFSETQRNKGNFPGRFSGRQFSNSRSEMNVSTLELGDSALYLCASSWGLAGRNYEQYFGPGTRLTVT.

The chain recombines TRBV7-9 with TRBJ1-2; D remains ambiguous. The CDR3 totals 17 residues. Trimming left V 3 bases short and J 2 bases short, with 19 bases between. CDR1 is SEHNR and CDR2 is FQNEAQ in the germline V gene (reference sequence). The CDR3 is CASSLRRTGSRNYGYTF. Written as DNA, the CDR3 is TGTGCCAGCAGCTTGAGGCGGACGGGATCGAGGAACTATGGCTACACCTTC.

The CDR3 region has the DNA TGTGCCAGCAGCCTCCGAAGCGGGAGTAGCTCCTACGAGCAGTACTTC. Its protein is CASSLRSGSSSYEQYF. The V and J genes are TRBV2 and TRBJ2-7; 8 bases agree with TRBD2. CDR3 length: 16 amino acids. V gave up 6 bases and J gave up 0 bases; unmatched junction bases: 10. Germline V CDR1 and CDR2: SNHLY, FYNNEI.

The CDR3 here is CASSLDLAASSYNEQFF. The CDR3 DNA sequence: TGTGCCAGCAGCTTAGATCTAGCTGCAAGCTCCTACAATGAGCAGTTCTTC. The V and J genes are TRBV11-3 and TRBJ2-1; D might be TRBD2 (5 bases). The CDR3 runs to 17 residues. Germline V gives CDR1 SGHNT, CDR2 YENEEA. The V end lost 0 bases, the J end lost 0 bases, and 12 bases lay between the germline ends.

The V and J genes are TRBV27 and TRBJ1-2, with TRBD1 identical over 7 bases. V lost 3 bases and J lost 4; bases outside the gene matches: 11. The CDR3 contains 16 residues. Looked up from germline, CDR1 is MNHEY and CDR2 is SMNVEV (reference sequence). In DNA, the CDR3 is TGTGCCAGCAGTTTTGCACCGACAGGGCTTTTCTATGGCTACACCTTC. This encodes CASSFAPTGLFYGYTF.

This sequence joins TRBV28 and TRBJ2-7; TRBD1 matches 8 bases. Germline CDR1 MDHEN, CDR2 SYDVKM. The ends lost 6 bases at V and 4 bases at J; junction bases unmatched: 2. This CDR3 is 12 amino acids long. The CDR3, as DNA: TGTGCCAGCAGGGGACAGGTTTACGAGCAGTACTTC. Translating gives CASRGQVYEQYF.

This chain joins TRBV5-1 and TRBJ2-7; 13 nucleotides agree with TRBD2. The CDR3 has 16 amino acids. V lost 4 bases, J lost 4 bases, and 8 bases stayed unmatched. CDR1 and CDR2 (germline): SGHRS, YFSETQ. CDR3 protein: CASSPRTSGSSYEQYF. In DNA form, the CDR3 reads TGCGCCAGCAGCCCAAGGACTAGCGGGAGTTCTTACGAGCAGTACTTC.

CDR3 bases: TGTGCCAGCTCAACCTACACGGGGACAGATTATGAGGATGGCTACACCTTC. Its translation: CASSTYTGTDYEDGYTF. The chain recombines TRBV18 with TRBJ1-2; 7 nucleotides match TRBD1. J lost 6 bases, V lost 5 bases, and 18 bases had no gene match. The germline gives CDR1 KGHSH, CDR2 LQKENI. CDR3 length: 17 residues.

The chain combines TRBV7-9 with TRBJ1-2, with D unclear. Germline V lookup: CDR1 SEHNR, CDR2 FQNEAQ (reference sequence). The V end was cut by 1 base, the J end by 7 bases, with 16 bases between. The CDR3 length is 15 residues. CDR3 sequence reads: CASSLEQSPRSGYTF. In DNA form, the CDR3 reads TGTGCCAGCAGCTTAGAACAGTCGCCCCGTAGTGGCTACACCTTC.

The rearrangement links TRBV30 to TRBJ1-2, with unresolved D. CDR1 and CDR2 from the germline V gene are GTSNPN and SVGIG (reference sequence). V was trimmed by 0 bases and J by 3 bases, leaving 11 bases between them. The CDR3 is 14 amino acids. The CDR3 region is CAWSVRRSYYGYTF. CDR3 coding DNA: TGTGCCTGGAGTGTACGCAGGTCATACTATGGCTACACCTTC.

As regards this clone: Other DNA sequences of this sample code for an identical CDR3. V gene TRBV6-1 combines with J gene TRBJ1-1; D is perhaps TRBD1 (5 bases). The V end was cut by 6 bases, the J end by 8 bases, with 16 bases between. CDR3 length equals 13 residues. From germline, CDR1 is MNHNS and CDR2 SASEGT. In DNA, the CDR3 is TGTGCCAGCAGAATTGACAGAGAGAGCGAAGCTTTCTTT. Amino acids: CASRIDRESEAFF.

The genes are TRBV7-2 and TRBJ2-7; possibly TRBD2 for D (7 bases). The CDR3 is made up of 14 amino acids. The germline V and J ends were trimmed by 3 bases and 0 bases, with 9 bases remaining between them. The germline V gene encodes CDR1 SGHTA and CDR2 FQGNSA. The CDR3 sequence is CASSFAGASYEQYF. CDR3 sequence (DNA): TGTGCCAGCAGCTTCGCGGGGGCCTCCTACGAGCAGTACTTC.

This clone showed up just once. The gene calls are TRBV29-1 and TRBJ2-2; TRBD1 aligns across 7 bases. This CDR3 spans 13 amino acids. Germline V gene sequence: CDR1 SQVTM, CDR2 ANQGSEA. J lost 3 bases, V lost 6 bases, and 4 bases had no gene match. The CDR3, as DNA: TGCAGCGTCGCCGGGACAGACACCGGGGAGCTGTTTTTT. This sequence encodes CSVAGTDTGELFF.

This sequence joins TRBV10-2 and TRBJ2-2, with D maybe TRBD2 (7 bases). Between the trimmed V and J ends, which lost 0 bases and 6 bases, there was a span of 20 bases. CDR1 WSHSY and CDR2 SAAADI come from the germline V gene. This CDR3 comprises 18 residues. This chain's CDR3 is CASSESRGEGIRPGELFF. CDR3 coding DNA: TGCGCCAGCAGTGAGTCGAGGGGGGAGGGCATTCGGCCCGGGGAGCTGTTTTTT.